This TCR beta chain was documented in a study of CXCR3-negative and CXCR3-positive naive CD8 T cells. Study-wide results and limits: Memory, not naive, CXCR3-negative and CXCR3-positive cells differed in TRBV-TRBJ usage. Fresh PBMCs were used in most assays, and CXCR3 expression partially decreased after cryopreservation. For the naive subsets, surface CD5 was similar, and TCR strength was inferred from TRB CDR3 properties.

The germline V gene encodes CDR1 SGHDN and CDR2 FVKESK. The CDR3 has 16 amino acids. Notes on this clonotype: Its specificity is unknown.

Libraries were UMI-labeled 5' RACE TRB cDNA. With the 5' RACE reads reprocessed, TCRdb shows one record per CDR3 protein and no DNA. This repertoire includes roughly 40,000 distinct CDR3 sequences. The receptor's source is a human donor in good health. Some clones in this sample may be carry-over from other donors' samples. This chain joins TRBV14 and TRBJ1-1; TCRdb picks TRBD1, but there is no DNA to check that call. The sample comprised memory CD8+ T cells from blood. The CDR3: CASSQDEGRERTEAFF. Full variable domain (rest looked up from reference TRBV14 and TRBJ1-1): EAGVTQFPSHSVIEKGQTVTLRCDPISGHDNLYWYRRVMGKEIKFLLHFVKESKQDESGMPNNRFLAERTGGTYSTLKVQPAELEDSGVYFCASSQDEGRERTEAFFGQGTRLTVV.